Listed below are T cell receptor beta chains from one sample, sequenced in a study of brain T cells in children with intractable seizures. Profiling relied on immunoSEQ multiplex PCR, and the TCRdb table lists in-frame clones only, not all of them. The sample has under 400,000 clones, nearly 95% seen once; the top ten hold about 6%. Sample: peripheral blood, taken less than 6 months after surgery. The receptors were sampled from a boy under two years old with tuberous sclerosis and intractable seizures. CDR3s include the opening cysteine and the closing phenylalanine or tryptophan. Fields, in order: V gene, clone size, D gene, J gene, CDR3 length, CDR3 DNA, CDR3 protein. A D gene is named only where the DNA matches it firmly. Part of the rows lack a size; the others show once, few, many or a class for expanded clones.

TRBV6-1	-	-	TRBJ1-2	14	TGTGCCAGCAGTGAAGCGGGGTCGGACTATGGCTACACCTTC	CASSEAGSDYGYTF
TRBV6-1	-	-	TRBJ1-4	12	TGTGCCAGCAGTGAGGCCCGTGAAAAACTGTTTTTT	CASSEAREKLFF
TRBV5-1	-	TRBD1	TRBJ1-4	17	TGCGCCAGCAGCCAGTCTGTAGGGGGACAGGGGAATGAAAAACTGTTTTTT	CASSQSVGGQGNEKLFF
TRBV6-2/TRBV6-3	-	-	TRBJ1-2	18	TGTGCCAGCAGTTACGATCTAGTGACCGACTCTACATGGTCGATCTACACCTTC	CASSYDLVTDSTWSIYTF
TRBV9	-	-	TRBJ1-1	14	TGTGCCAGCAGCGGCCGGGACGGGAACACTGAAGCTTTCTTT	CASSGRDGNTEAFF
TRBV9	-	-	TRBJ1-2	17	TGTGCCAGCAGCCCAATCGGTTCCGCGGTAAGGGGAGGTGGCTACACCTTC	CASSPIGSAVRGGGYTF
TRBV27	-	-	TRBJ2-5	14	TGTGCCAGCAAAAAATCCAGGGGTTGGGAGACCCAGTACTTC	CASKKSRGWETQYF
TRBV11-3	-	TRBD2	TRBJ2-5	16	TGTGCCAGCAGTTGGGGACTAGCGGGGCCAGAAGAGACCCAGTACTTC	CASSWGLAGPEETQYF
TRBV5-1	-	TRBD1	TRBJ1-4	15	TGCGCCAGCAGCTCCACAGGGGGCGCCCGGGAAAAACTGTTTTTT	CASSSTGGAREKLFF
TRBV2	-	TRBD2	TRBJ2-2	15	TGTGCCAGCAGTGTAAATAGCGGGGGTGGCGGGGAGCTGTTTTTT	CASSVNSGGGGELFF
TRBV7-3	-	-	TRBJ2-7	16	TGTGCCAGCAGCTTAGGGCCCCCCCAGGGCTCCTACGAGCAGTACTTC	CASSLGPPQGSYEQYF
TRBV27	-	-	TRBJ1-4	14	TGTGCCAGCAGTCCTGACGTGGGTTATGAAAAACTGTTTTTT	CASSPDVGYEKLFF
TRBV7-9	-	TRBD2	TRBJ2-3	16	TGTGCCAGCAGCTTAGCGCTAGCGGGGTTGGCGGATACGCAGTATTTT	CASSLALAGLADTQYF
TRBV19	-	TRBD2	TRBJ2-5	16	TGTGCCAGTAAAGGGCTAGCGGGGGGCCGGGGAGAGACCCAGTACTTC	CASKGLAGGRGETQYF
TRBV7-3	-	TRBD2	TRBJ2-3	17	TGTGCCAGCAGCCTATCCCCCCCTAGCGGGGGCACAGATACGCAGTATTTT	CASSLSPPSGGTDTQYF
TRBV28	-	-	TRBJ1-4	15	TGTGCCAGCAGATACGACTGGACTGCTAATGAAAAACTGTTTTTT	CASRYDWTANEKLFF
TRBV13	-	-	TRBJ2-1	17	TGTGCCAGCAGCTTACGGGCGGCGGCGGGGATCGATAATGAGCAGTTCTTC	CASSLRAAAGIDNEQFF
TRBV20-1	-	-	TRBJ2-7	11	TGCAGTGCTAGGCAGGCCCTTGAGCAGTACTTC	CSARQALEQYF
TRBV19	once	-	TRBJ1-1	12	TGTGCCAGTAGTTTCGGGGGCCCCGAGGCTTTCTTT	CASSFGGPEAFF
TRBV12-1	-	-	TRBJ1-1	15	TGTGCCACCCCGAGGACAGTCCCCCCGAACACTGAAGCTTTCTTT	CATPRTVPPNTEAFF